This T cell receptor (beta chain) was identified during a study of shared clonotypes between healthy human individuals. Study context: CD4 naive cells filled three plates per donor, CD4 memory three, CD8 naive two and CD8 memory one. Study observations and caveats: Clonotype sharing among donors was expected to depend on sequencing depth. Naive CD4 clonotypes were shared across several donors at roughly 5%.

How the authors handled the data: Without quality scores, immunoSEQ junctional reads could not be filtered like full-length reads. Libraries were prepared by immunoSEQ multiplex PCR; TCRdb keeps only in-frame clonotypes and omits some of them. V, J and clone size derive from that table, while D and trimming were established from the DNA sequence. The top ten clones hold more than 1.5% of a sample with millions of clones, around 93% of them seen once. Worth noting for this clone: What it recognizes is unknown. The same CDR3 also results from other DNA sequences found in this sample.

This CDR3 is built from 14 residues. Per germline, CDR1 SGDLS and CDR2 YYNGEE. The V gene end was trimmed by 2 bases and the J gene end by 4 bases; junction bases not matched to a gene: 5. The naive CD8 subset, CD45RO-negative cells positively selected for CCR7, excluded terminally differentiated effector memory CD45RA+ cells. This receptor was obtained from a man aged 18 to 30 in good health. Some clones in this sample may be carry-over from other donors' samples. Sequenced: naive CD8+ T cells from PBMCs. The chain carries TRBV9 and TRBJ1-2; TRBD1 agrees at 7 bases. The CDR3 DNA reads TGTGCCAGCAGCGTTGGGGACAGCCTCTATGGCTACACCTTC. It is translated as CASSVGDSLYGYTF. The whole variable domain, remainder taken from reference TRBV9 and TRBJ1-2, is DSGVTQTPKHLITATGQRVTLRCSPRSGDLSVYWYQQSLDQGLQFLIQYYNGEERAKGNILERFSAQQFPDLHSELNLSSLELGDSALYFCASSVGDSLYGYTFGSGTRLTVV.